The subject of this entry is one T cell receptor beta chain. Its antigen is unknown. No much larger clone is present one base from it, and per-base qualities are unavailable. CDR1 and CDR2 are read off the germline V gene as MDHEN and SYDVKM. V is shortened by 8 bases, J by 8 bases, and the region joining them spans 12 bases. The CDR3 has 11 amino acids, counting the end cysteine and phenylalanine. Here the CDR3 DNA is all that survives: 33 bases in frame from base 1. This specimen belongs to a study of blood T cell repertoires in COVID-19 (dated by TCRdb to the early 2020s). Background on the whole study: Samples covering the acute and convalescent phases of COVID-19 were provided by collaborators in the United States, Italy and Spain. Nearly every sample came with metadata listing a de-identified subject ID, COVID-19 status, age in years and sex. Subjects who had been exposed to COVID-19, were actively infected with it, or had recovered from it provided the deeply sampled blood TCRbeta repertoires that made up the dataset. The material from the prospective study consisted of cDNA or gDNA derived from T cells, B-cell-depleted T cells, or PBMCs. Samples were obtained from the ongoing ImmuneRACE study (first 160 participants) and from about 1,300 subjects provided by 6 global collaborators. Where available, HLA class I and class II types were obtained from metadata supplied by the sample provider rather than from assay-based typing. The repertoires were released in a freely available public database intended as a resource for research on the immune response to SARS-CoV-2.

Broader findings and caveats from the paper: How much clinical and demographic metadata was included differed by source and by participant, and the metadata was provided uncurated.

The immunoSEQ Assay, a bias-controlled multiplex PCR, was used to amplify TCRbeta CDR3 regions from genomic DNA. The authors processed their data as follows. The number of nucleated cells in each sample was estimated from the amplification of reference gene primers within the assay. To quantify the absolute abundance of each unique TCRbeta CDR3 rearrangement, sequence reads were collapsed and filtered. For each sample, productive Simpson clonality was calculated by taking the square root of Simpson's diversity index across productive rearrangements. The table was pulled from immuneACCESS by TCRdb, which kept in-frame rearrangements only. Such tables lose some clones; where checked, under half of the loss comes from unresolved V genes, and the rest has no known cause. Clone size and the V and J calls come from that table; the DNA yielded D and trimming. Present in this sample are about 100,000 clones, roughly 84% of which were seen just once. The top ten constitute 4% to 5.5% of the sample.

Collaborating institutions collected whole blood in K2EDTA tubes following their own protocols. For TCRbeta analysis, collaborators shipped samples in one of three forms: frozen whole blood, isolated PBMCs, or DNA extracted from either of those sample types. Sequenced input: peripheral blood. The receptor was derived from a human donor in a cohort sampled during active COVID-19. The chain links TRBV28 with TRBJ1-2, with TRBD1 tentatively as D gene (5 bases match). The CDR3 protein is CASGAGFGYTF. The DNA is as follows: TGTGCCAGCGGGGCGGGGTTCGGCTACACCTTC.